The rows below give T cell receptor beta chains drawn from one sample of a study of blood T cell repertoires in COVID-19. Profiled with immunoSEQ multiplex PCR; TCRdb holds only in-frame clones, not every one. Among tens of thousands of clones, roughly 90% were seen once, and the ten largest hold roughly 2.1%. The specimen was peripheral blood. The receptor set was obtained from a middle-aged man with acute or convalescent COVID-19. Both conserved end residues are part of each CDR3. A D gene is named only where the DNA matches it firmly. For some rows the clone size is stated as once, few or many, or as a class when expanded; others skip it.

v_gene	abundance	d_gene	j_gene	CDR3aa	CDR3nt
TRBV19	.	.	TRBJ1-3	CASLPTFGGAGNTIYF	TGTGCCAGTTTACCCACATTTGGAGGGGCTGGAAACACCATATATTTT
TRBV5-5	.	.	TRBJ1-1	CASSRSLGGTEAFF	TGTGCCAGCAGCCGAAGTCTAGGAGGCACTGAAGCTTTCTTT
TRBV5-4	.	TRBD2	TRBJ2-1	CASSIGLVDEQFF	TGTGCCAGCAGCATCGGACTAGTTGATGAGCAGTTCTTC
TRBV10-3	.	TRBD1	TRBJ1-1	CAIRRQGPYTEAFF	TGTGCCATCAGGAGACAGGGCCCGTACACTGAAGCTTTCTTT
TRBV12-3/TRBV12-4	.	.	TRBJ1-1	CASSREGSEAFF	TGTGCCAGCAGTCGAGAAGGGAGTGAAGCTTTCTTT
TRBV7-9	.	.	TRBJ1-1	CASSSDRKTEAFF	TGTGCCAGCAGCTCTGACAGGAAGACTGAAGCTTTCTTT
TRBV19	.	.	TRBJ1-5	CASSIPRKRDAPQHF	TGTGCCAGTAGTATACCTCGGAAGAGGGATGCACCCCAGCATTTT
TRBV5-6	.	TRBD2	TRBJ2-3	CASSPHESGRADTQYF	TGTGCCAGCAGCCCACACGAGAGCGGGAGGGCAGATACGCAGTATTTT
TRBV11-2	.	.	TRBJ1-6	CASSLDPTSPLHF	TGTGCCAGCAGCTTAGATCCAACATCACCCCTCCACTTT
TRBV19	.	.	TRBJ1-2	CASTPGPGNIYGYTF	TGTGCCAGTACCCCAGGTCCAGGGAACATATATGGCTACACCTTC
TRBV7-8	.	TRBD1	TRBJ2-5	CASSLLGTGAQETQYF	TGTGCCAGCAGCTTATTGGGGACAGGAGCCCAAGAGACCCAGTACTTC
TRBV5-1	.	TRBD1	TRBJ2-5	CASSIPGQGRETQYF	TGCGCCAGCAGCATCCCGGGACAGGGGAGGGAGACCCAGTACTTC
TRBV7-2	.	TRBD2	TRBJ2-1	CASSLSGGANEQFF	TGTGCCAGCAGCTTATCCGGGGGGGCCAATGAGCAGTTCTTC
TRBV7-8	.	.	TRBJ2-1	CASSLSLDGGYNEQFF	TGTGCCAGCAGCTTAAGCCTAGACGGAGGCTACAATGAGCAGTTCTTC
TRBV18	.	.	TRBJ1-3	CASSPLDSHSGNTIYF	TGTGCCAGCTCACCACTCGACAGTCACTCTGGAAACACCATATATTTT
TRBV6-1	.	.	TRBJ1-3	CASSETRGGRDSGNTIYF	TGTGCCAGCAGTGAAACCCGTGGAGGCCGAGACTCTGGAAACACCATATATTTT
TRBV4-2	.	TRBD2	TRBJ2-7	CASSPGLAGSGEQYF	TGTGCCAGCAGTCCTGGACTAGCGGGAAGTGGGGAGCAGTACTTC
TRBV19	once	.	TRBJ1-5	CASSRENQPQHF	TGTGCCAGTAGTAGGGAGAATCAGCCCCAGCATTTT
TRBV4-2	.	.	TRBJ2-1	CASSQVEGAFYNEQFF	TGTGCCAGCAGCCAAGTAGAAGGGGCCTTCTACAATGAGCAGTTCTTC
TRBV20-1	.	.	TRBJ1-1	CSTWGGVEAFF	TGCAGTACCTGGGGGGGGGTTGAAGCTTTCTTT
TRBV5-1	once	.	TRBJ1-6	CASSLGQVNSPLHF	TGCGCCAGCAGCTTGGGACAGGTTAATTCACCCCTCCACTTT
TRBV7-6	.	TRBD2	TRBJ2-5	CASSPLSPGLASARETQYF	TGTGCCAGCAGCCCCCTGTCTCCGGGACTAGCATCCGCTAGGGAGACCCAGTACTTC
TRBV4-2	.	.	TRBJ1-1	CASSQDGDGGSLNTEAFF	TGTGCCAGCAGCCAAGATGGAGACGGAGGGAGTTTGAACACTGAAGCTTTCTTT
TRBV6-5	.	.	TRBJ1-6	CASVGRGGSPLHF	TGTGCCAGCGTCGGCAGGGGTGGCTCACCCCTCCACTTT
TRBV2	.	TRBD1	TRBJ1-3	CASRATGVVGNTIYF	TGTGCCAGCAGAGCCACAGGGGTCGTGGGAAACACCATATATTTT
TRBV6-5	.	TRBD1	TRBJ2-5	CASSYSRQGEETQYF	TGTGCCAGCAGTTACTCGAGACAGGGTGAGGAGACCCAGTACTTC
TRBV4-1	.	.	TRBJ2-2	CASSQEGTQAAGELFF	TGCGCCAGCAGCCAAGAAGGGACTCAGGCCGCCGGGGAGCTGTTTTTT
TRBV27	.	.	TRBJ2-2	CASSKQENTGELFF	TGTGCCAGCAGTAAGCAAGAAAACACCGGGGAGCTGTTTTTT
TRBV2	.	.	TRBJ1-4	CASIFMEGGNEKLFF	TGTGCCAGCATCTTTATGGAGGGCGGTAATGAAAAACTGTTTTTT
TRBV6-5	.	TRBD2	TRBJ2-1	CASRTSGRREQFF	TGTGCCAGCAGGACTAGCGGGAGGCGCGAGCAGTTCTTC
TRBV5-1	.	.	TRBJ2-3	CASSLGRDKGRTDTQYF	TGCGCCAGCAGCTTAGGAAGGGACAAGGGTCGCACAGATACGCAGTATTTT
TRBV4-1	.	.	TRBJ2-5	CASSQGVAETQYF	TGCGCCAGCAGCCAAGGTGTAGCAGAGACCCAGTACTTC
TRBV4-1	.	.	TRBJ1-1	CASSQDPLFSTGTNTEAFF	TGCGCCAGCAGCCAAGATCCCCTTTTTAGTACAGGGACGAACACTGAAGCTTTCTTT
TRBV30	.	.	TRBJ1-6	CAWSRGTSGSPLHF	TGTGCCTGGAGCAGAGGGACATCGGGTTCACCCCTCCACTTT
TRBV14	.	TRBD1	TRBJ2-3	CASSQDRLTGWANTQYF	TGTGCCAGCAGCCAAGATCGGTTGACAGGGTGGGCTAATACGCAGTATTTT
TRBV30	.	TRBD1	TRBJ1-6	CAWSLDRVGNSPLHF	TGTGCCTGGAGTTTGGACAGGGTAGGGAATTCACCCCTCCACTTT
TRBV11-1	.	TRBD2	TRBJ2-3	CASRASGRATDTQYF	TGTGCCAGCAGGGCTAGCGGGAGGGCCACGGATACGCAGTATTTT
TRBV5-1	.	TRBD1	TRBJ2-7	CASSPTGQGFTYEQYF	TGCGCCAGCAGCCCCACTGGACAGGGATTTACCTACGAGCAGTACTTC
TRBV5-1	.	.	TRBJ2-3	CASSLEVLVPGTDTQYF	TGCGCCAGCAGCTTGGAAGTACTAGTTCCAGGCACAGATACGCAGTATTTT
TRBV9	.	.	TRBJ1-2	CASSSRGGGYTF	TGTGCCAGCAGCTCCCGGGGGGGCGGCTACACCTTC
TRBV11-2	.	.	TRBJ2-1	CASSYQGLGGRDEQFF	TGTGCCAGCAGCTACCAAGGACTAGGGGGGAGGGATGAGCAGTTCTTC
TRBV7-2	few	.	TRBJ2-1	CASSLVQGSYNEQFF	TGTGCCAGCAGCTTAGTCCAGGGCTCCTACAATGAGCAGTTCTTC
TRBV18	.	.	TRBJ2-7	CASTSDRTYEQYF	TGTGCCAGCACATCGGACAGAACCTACGAGCAGTACTTC
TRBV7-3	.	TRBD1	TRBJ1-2	CASSFPGQLRSYGYTF	TGTGCCAGCAGCTTCCCGGGACAGCTTCGTTCGTATGGCTACACCTTC
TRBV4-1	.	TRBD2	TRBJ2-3	CASSHLLAGVITDTQYF	TGCGCCAGCAGCCACCTACTAGCGGGAGTGATCACAGATACGCAGTATTTT
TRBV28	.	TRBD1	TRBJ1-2	CASSFPDRGTNYGYTF	TGTGCCAGCAGTTTCCCCGACAGGGGGACTAACTATGGCTACACCTTC
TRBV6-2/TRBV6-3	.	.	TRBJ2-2	CASSYQKGGTGELFF	TGTGCCAGCAGTTACCAGAAGGGCGGGACCGGGGAGCTGTTTTTT
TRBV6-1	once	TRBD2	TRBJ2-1	CASSEAEREVGFF	TGTGCCAGCAGTGAAGCTGAGCGGGAGGTCGGGTTCTTC
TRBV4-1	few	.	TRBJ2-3	CASRQGLGTDTQYF	TGCGCCAGTAGACAGGGACTAGGCACAGATACGCAGTATTTT
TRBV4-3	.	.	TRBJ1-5	CASSQDTGSNQPQHF	TGCGCCAGCAGCCAAGATACCGGGAGCAATCAGCCCCAGCATTTT
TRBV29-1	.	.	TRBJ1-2	CSVVQVRGYGYTF	TGCAGCGTTGTTCAGGTCCGGGGCTATGGCTACACCTTC
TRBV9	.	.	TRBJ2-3	CASSVGGMRTDTQYF	TGTGCCAGCAGCGTAGGCGGGATGAGAACAGATACGCAGTATTTT
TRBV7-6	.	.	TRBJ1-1	CASSLAEATEAFF	TGTGCCAGCAGCTTAGCCGAGGCCACTGAAGCTTTCTTT
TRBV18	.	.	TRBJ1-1	CASSPVSITEAFF	TGTGCCAGCTCACCGGTCAGTATCACTGAAGCTTTCTTT